The clone carrying this TCR beta chain was seen a few times. Antigen: not known. This sample is drawn from a study of T cells after yellow fever vaccination. Study background: The SMART-Seq v4 Ultra Low Input method served to prepare the low-cell-number fractions.

Germline CDR1 is GTSNPN and CDR2 is SVGIG (reference sequence). V was clipped by 0 bases and J by 4 bases, with 12 bases between them. The CDR3 is 15 amino acids. Study-level results: Among all clonotypes, a small share was observed in both CD4 and CD8 compartments. One caveat is that FACS-sorted repertoires could contain abundant clonotypes contaminating from the bulk population.

5'RACE template switching added a universal primer site and UMIs to TCR cDNA. TCRdb reprocessed the 5' RACE reads via MiXCR and lists one record per CDR3 protein. In the table there are around 100,000 distinct CDR3 sequences, less than 6% of which are singletons. The chain couples TRBV30 to TRBJ2-2; weak D call: TRBD2 (5 bases). The starting material was CD8+ T cells sorted from PBMCs, obtained 10 days after the yellow fever booster vaccination. The clonotype was recovered from a man aged 18 to 35 who received the YFV17D yellow fever vaccine. This CDR3 is CAWSVPRDGTGELFF. The CDR3 nucleotides read TGTGCCTGGAGTGTACCGAGGGATGGCACCGGGGAGCTGTTTTTT.